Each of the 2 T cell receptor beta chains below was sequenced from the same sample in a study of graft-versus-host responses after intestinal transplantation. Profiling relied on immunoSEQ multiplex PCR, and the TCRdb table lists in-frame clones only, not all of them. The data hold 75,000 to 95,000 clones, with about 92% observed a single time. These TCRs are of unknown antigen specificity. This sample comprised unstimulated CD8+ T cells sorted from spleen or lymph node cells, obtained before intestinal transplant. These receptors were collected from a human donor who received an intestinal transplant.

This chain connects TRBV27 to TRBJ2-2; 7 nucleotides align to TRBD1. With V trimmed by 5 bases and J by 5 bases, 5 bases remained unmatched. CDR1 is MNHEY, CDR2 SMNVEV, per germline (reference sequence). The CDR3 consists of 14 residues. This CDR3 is CASSIRQGTGELFF. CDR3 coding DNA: TGTGCCAGCAGTATCCGACAGGGAACCGGGGAGCTGTTTTTT.

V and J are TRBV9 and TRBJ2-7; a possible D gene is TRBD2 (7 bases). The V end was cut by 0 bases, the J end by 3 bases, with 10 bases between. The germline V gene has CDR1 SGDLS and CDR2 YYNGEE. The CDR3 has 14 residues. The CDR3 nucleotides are TGTGCCAGCAGCGTAGGGGGAGGGGGCTACGAGCAGTACTTC. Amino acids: CASSVGGGGYEQYF. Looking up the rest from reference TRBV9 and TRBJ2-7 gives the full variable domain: DSGVTQTPKHLITATGQRVTLRCSPRSGDLSVYWYQQSLDQGLQFLIQYYNGEERAKGNILERFSAQQFPDLHSELNLSSLELGDSALYFCASSVGGGGYEQYFGPGTRLTVT.